This T cell receptor (beta chain) was recovered during a study of T cells in narcolepsy. Turning to the study itself: Healthy controls were enrolled alongside patients with narcolepsy type 1 or type 2.

Comments on this clone: The antigen remains unidentified.

Overall study results and limits: In some patient and control memory CD4+ samples, autoreactive clones were absent. Healthy controls reportedly lacked the autoreactive clonotypes serially found in patients' blood. Autoreactive HCRT-specific and TRIB2-specific clonotypes were marked in same-patient CSF-versus-blood CD4+ comparisons.

Germline-derived CDR1 and CDR2 are SGHVS and FQNEAQ. The CDR3 is 14 residues long. V lost 2 bases to trimming and J lost 1 base, with 6 bases between them. The table came from immunoSEQ multiplex PCR; TCRdb's copy has only in-frame clones and leaves some out. The table lists 25,000 to 30,000 clones, around 78% of them singletons. This TCR came from a human donor with narcolepsy. The sequencing sample was made of CD45RA- memory CD4+ T cells from PBMCs. The chain recombines TRBV7-8 with TRBJ2-1, with no clear D. The chain's CDR3 is CASSLYGSYNEQFF. DNA of the CDR3: TGTGCCAGCAGCTTATACGGATCCTACAATGAGCAGTTCTTC.